This T cell receptor (beta chain) is from a study of blood T cell repertoires in COVID-19. Study-wide background: The cDNA or gDNA used as material had been derived from T cells, B-cell-depleted T cells, or PBMCs.

Some clones are missing from TCRdb's copy, which holds only in-frame ones; the method was immunoSEQ multiplex PCR. The table has 190,000 or so clones, around 88% seen once; the top ten hold more than 3.5%. Trimming took 2 bases from V and 10 from J, leaving 8 bases between them. This CDR3 is 11 amino acids long. The TCR sequence derives from a woman aged 25-40 years with acute or convalescent COVID-19. The V gene is TRBV12-3 or TRBV12-4, the J gene TRBJ1-1; D is unclear. The sequencing input was peripheral blood. The CDR3 nucleotides are TGTGCCAGCAGTTTACGGGCGGGAGCTTTCTTT. Translating gives CASSLRAGAFF.